A single sample gave rise to the 2 T cell receptor beta chains below, sequenced in a study of beta chain features in type 1 diabetes. Findings and caveats of the study: Type 1 diabetes patients had TCRB CDR3s that were shorter (moderately but significantly so) in all four CD4+ subsets.

Investigators reverse transcribed all isolated RNA, so they sequenced expressed TCRB transcripts. Produced via immunoSEQ multiplex PCR; TCRdb's table is partial and in-frame only. The sample lists around 180,000 clones, 7.8% occurring once. These TCRs' antigens remain unknown. The sequencing sample was made of central memory CD4+ T cells from blood. These receptors were taken from a woman in her thirties or forties with type 1 diabetes.

This clone was recorded a few times. The chain joins TRBV4-1 to TRBJ2-5, with 8 bases matching TRBD1. There are 15 residues in the CDR3. V was pared by 4 bases and J by 4 bases, with 8 bases of the junction left unmatched. The V gene's germline CDR1 is MGHRA and CDR2 YSYEKL. The CDR3 region has the DNA TGCGCCAGCAGCCGGGACCAGGGGGCAGGAGAGACCCAGTACTTC. Translated: CASSRDQGAGETQYF.

This clone was counted only a few times. V gene TRBV4-3 combines with J gene TRBJ2-5; D is perhaps TRBD2 (7 bases). This CDR3 spans 15 amino acids. Germline assignment: CDR1 LGHNA and CDR2 YSLEER. The germline V and J ends were trimmed by 4 bases and 5 bases, with 17 bases remaining between them. The CDR3 DNA follows: TGCGCCAGCAGCCCCATGGGGGGGCTCGGGGAGACCCAGTACTTC. Translating it yields CASSPMGGLGETQYF.